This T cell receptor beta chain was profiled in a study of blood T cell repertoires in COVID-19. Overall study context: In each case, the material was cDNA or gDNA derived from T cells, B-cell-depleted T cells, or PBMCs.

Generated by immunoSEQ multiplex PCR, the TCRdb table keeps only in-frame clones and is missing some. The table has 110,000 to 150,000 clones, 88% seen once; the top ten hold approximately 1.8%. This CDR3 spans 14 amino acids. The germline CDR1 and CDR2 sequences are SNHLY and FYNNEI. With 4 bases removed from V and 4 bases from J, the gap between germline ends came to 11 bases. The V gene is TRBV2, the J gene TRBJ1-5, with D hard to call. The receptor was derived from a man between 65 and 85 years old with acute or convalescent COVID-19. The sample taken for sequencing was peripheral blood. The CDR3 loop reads CASSVLLRNQPQHF. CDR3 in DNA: TGTGCCAGCAGTGTGCTCCTTCGGAATCAGCCCCAGCATTTT.